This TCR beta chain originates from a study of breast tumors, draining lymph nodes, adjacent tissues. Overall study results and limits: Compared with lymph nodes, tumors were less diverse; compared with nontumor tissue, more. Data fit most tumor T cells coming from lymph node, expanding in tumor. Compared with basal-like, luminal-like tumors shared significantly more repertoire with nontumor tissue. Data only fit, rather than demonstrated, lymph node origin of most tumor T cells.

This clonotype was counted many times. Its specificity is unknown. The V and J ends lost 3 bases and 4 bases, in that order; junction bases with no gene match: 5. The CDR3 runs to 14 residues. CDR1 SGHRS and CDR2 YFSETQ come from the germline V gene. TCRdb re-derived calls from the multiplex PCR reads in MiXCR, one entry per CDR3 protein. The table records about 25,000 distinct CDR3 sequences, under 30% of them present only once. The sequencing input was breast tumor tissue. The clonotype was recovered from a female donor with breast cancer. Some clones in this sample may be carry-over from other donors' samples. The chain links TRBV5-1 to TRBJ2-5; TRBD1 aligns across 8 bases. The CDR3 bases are TGCGCCAGCAGCTCGATCGGACAGGGAGAGACCCAGTACTTC. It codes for CASSSIGQGETQYF.